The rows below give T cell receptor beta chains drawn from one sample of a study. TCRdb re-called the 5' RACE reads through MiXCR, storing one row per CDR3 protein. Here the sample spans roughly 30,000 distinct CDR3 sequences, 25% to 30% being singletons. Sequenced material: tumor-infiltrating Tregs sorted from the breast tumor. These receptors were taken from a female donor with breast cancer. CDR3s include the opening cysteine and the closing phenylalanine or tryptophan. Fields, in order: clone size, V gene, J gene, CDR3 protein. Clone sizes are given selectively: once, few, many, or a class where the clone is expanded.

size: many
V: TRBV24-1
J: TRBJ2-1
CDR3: CATSGRWRGNEQFF

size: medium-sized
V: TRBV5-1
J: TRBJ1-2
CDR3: CASRSDRGTSGYTF

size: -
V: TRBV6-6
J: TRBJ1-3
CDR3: CASSYSRPGQALHSGNTIYF

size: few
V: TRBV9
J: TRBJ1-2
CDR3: CASSPEVAGGSYGYTF

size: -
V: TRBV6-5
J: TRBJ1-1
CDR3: CASSYRFRGQGKNTEAFF

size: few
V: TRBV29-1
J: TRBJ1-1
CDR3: CSVLQGAQKAFF

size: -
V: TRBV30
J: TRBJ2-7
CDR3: CAWGTKEKRSYEQYF

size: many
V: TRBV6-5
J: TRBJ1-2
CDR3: CASSQTTGVINYGYTF

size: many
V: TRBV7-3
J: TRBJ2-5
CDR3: CASSPTGLAGGETQYF

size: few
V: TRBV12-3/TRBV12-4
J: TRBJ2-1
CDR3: CASSLTPHHNEQFF

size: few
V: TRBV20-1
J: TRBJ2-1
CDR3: CSAAGTGGSFSYNEQFF